This T cell receptor (beta chain) was found in a study of somatic mutations in cytotoxic T cells in rheumatoid arthritis. Using immunoSEQ multiplex PCR, the repertoire was profiled, and TCRdb retains in-frame clones only, with some absent. This table holds under 15,000 clones, about 68% found once. Notes on the study in general: Exceedance of 20% of CD8+ cells by the largest CD8+ clone occurred in about an eighth of the roughly 60 patients.

Looked up from germline, CDR1 is SNHLY and CDR2 is FYNNEI. This CDR3 has 13 residues. Unmatched junction bases numbered 4, after V lost 5 bases and J lost 4 bases. Only a few counts were recorded for this clone. Its antigen is currently unknown. The material sequenced was CD8+ T cells sorted from blood. This clonotype was sampled from a man between 70 and 80 years old in good health. The rearrangement uses TRBV2 and TRBJ1-1; 7 nucleotides match TRBD1. The CDR3 region is CASSSGDSTEAFF. The CDR3 DNA follows: TGTGCCAGCAGTTCAGGGGACAGCACTGAAGCTTTCTTT.